This TCR beta chain was retrieved from a study of metastatic and nonmetastatic thyroid tumors (dated by TCRdb to 2020 to 2021). With respect to the entire study: Repertoires were compared across peripheral blood and tumor or nodule tissue samples from malignant and benign thyroid patients.

Beyond this particular receptor, the publication reports: TCR beta diversity was reported as significantly higher in malignant tumors than in benign nodules, in both blood and tumor samples.

Library preparation was by PCR. Data came from an Illumina HiSeq 4000. High-throughput sequencing was used to profile the TCR beta-chain CDR3 region of every patient. The study's own analysis went as follows. Drawing on CDR3 differences between clinicopathological groups, the researchers built a classifier meant to tell apart patients with distant-metastatic papillary thyroid cancer. The Shannon index was used to assess repertoire diversity, and the Morisita-Horn index was used to assess tumor-blood repertoire similarity. TCRdb itself trimmed the public reads at Q25 with fastp, ran MiXCR and retained productive beta chains. The V and J calls and clone size are TCRdb's, not the authors'. A total of some 52,000 clones appear in this sample, roughly a sixth of them only once. Together, the top ten hold approximately 3.1% of the sample. Trimming accounts for 0 bases at V and 4 bases at J, while the number of junction bases matched to no gene is 7. Taken from the germline V gene (reference sequence), the CDR1 and CDR2 loops are DFQATT and SNEGSKA. Measured from the cysteine to the phenylalanine, the CDR3 is 15 residues long. Only CDR3 DNA is held: 45 bases, read in frame from base 1.

A remark on this clone: The antigen it recognizes is unknown. Base qualities are not recorded, but no much larger clone differs from it by a single base.

No patient had received any treatment before thyroid surgery. Patient clinical samples collected from 2012 to 2018 were retrospectively analysed using T-cell receptor beta sequencing. The sequenced sample consisted of blood. The TCR comes from a female donor with papillary thyroid cancer or a benign thyroid nodule (not recorded which). Some clones in this sample may be carry-over from other donors' samples. The sequence is built from TRBV20-1 and TRBJ1-2; TRBD1 matches 8 bases in the middle. In nucleotide form, the sequence is TGCAGTGCTAGAGATTCCAGGGGGCTCGCCTATGGCTACACCTTC. The encoded protein is CSARDSRGLAYGYTF.